This T cell receptor beta chain was sequenced in a study of blood T cells in healthy people across ages. The study's findings and limits: Donor CMV infection status was unknown, possibly confounding age-related changes in expanded clonotypes.

About this clonotype itself: Its antigen is as yet unknown.

V lost 7 bases and J 5 bases, leaving 15 bases between the germline ends. CDR1 is DFQATT and CDR2 is SNEGSKA in the germline V gene (reference sequence). The CDR3 has 14 amino acids. Sample-barcoded 5' priming and a J-beta primer mix drove a second PCR of roughly 6 to 12 cycles. With 12 random nucleotides, a template-switch adaptor tagged each individual cDNA molecule. From the 5' RACE reads, TCRdb called clonotypes with MiXCR, one entry per CDR3 protein. There are about 640,000 distinct CDR3 sequences in the sample; 58% occur only once, and approximately 37% lies in the top ten. The clonotype originates from a man aged 55 to 70 in good health. The chain combines TRBV20-1 with TRBJ1-6; D may be TRBD1 (6 bases). Sequencing input: blood. CDR3 nucleotide sequence: TGCAGTGTCCACCGGGACAATGATAATTCACCCCTCCACTTT. This gives the protein CSVHRDNDNSPLHF.